These 6 T cell receptor beta chains came from one sample sequenced in a study of beta chain features in type 1 diabetes. Expressed TCRB transcripts were sequenced because the entire RNA isolate underwent reverse transcription. Sequencing used immunoSEQ multiplex PCR; TCRdb keeps in-frame clones, though not all of them. The sample lists 300,000 to 350,000 clones, approximately 8.2% occurring once. Sequenced input: central memory CD4+ T cells from blood. The receptors originated from a woman between 18 and 29 years old in good health.

This clone appeared many times. The J gene is TRBJ1-1, the V gene TRBV5-4, with D uncertain. The V end lost 3 bases, the J end lost 5 bases, and 14 bases lay between the germline ends. Germline assignment: CDR1 SGHNT and CDR2 YYREEE (reference sequence). CDR3 length: 14 amino acids. Written as DNA, the CDR3 is TGTGCCAGCAGCTCAAGAGGCGGGAGAACTGAAGCTTTCTTT. Translation: CASSSRGGRTEAFF.

The chain combines TRBV28 with TRBJ2-4; 10 bases match TRBD1. The V and J ends lost 5 bases and 5 bases, in that order; junction bases with no gene match: 18. Germline V gene sequence: CDR1 MDHEN, CDR2 SYDVKM. This CDR3 contains 19 residues. The CDR3 region is CASSHSTGRDRGFQNIQYF. Written as DNA, the CDR3 is TGTGCCAGCAGTCATAGTACGGGGAGGGACAGGGGTTTCCAAAACATTCAGTACTTC.

This clone was counted a few times. The chain is built from TRBV9 and TRBJ2-2, with TRBD2 identical over 9 bases. The CDR3 sequence is 17 residues long. V gave up 1 base and J gave up 5 bases; unmatched junction bases: 9. The germline gives CDR1 SGDLS, CDR2 YYNGEE. The CDR3 here is CASSVRDSGSGTGELFF. The CDR3 DNA sequence: TGTGCCAGCAGCGTACGGGATAGCGGGAGTGGAACCGGGGAGCTGTTTTTT.

V is TRBV18 and J is TRBJ1-2; D gene ambiguous. This CDR3 has 12 residues. With 6 bases removed from V and 7 bases from J, the gap between germline ends came to 12 bases. From germline, CDR1 is KGHSH and CDR2 LQKENI. CDR3 in amino acids: CASSPVGFGYTF. In DNA, the CDR3 is TGTGCCAGCTCCCCGGTGGGGTTTGGCTACACCTTC.

The chain recombines TRBV11-1 with TRBJ2-5; no clear D. CDR3 size: 15 residues. Germline-derived CDR1 and CDR2 are SGHAT and FQDESV (reference sequence). V was pared by 5 bases and J by 2 bases, with 15 bases between. The CDR3 coding sequence is TGTGCCAGCAGCCCCGAAGTTTGGGCACAAGAGACCCAGTACTTC. It yields the protein CASSPEVWAQETQYF.

This clone was detected a few times. This sample also contains other DNA sequences that code for the same CDR3. This chain joins TRBV28 and TRBJ2-7; TRBD2 matches 12 bases. The germline V gene encodes CDR1 MDHEN and CDR2 SYDVKM. This CDR3 is built from 15 residues. The V gene end was trimmed by 1 base and the J gene end by 4 bases; junction bases not matched to a gene: 2. The CDR3 DNA reads TGTGCCAGCAGTTTATCCGGGACTAGCGGGTACGAGCAGTACTTC. This sequence encodes CASSLSGTSGYEQYF.